Listed below are T cell receptor beta chains from one sample, sequenced in a study of PD-1 blockade in classical Hodgkin lymphoma. TCRdb keeps only in-frame clones here, not all; method: immunoSEQ multiplex PCR. The sample carries around 60,000 clones, about 90% recorded once. Sequencing was performed on peripheral blood mononuclear cells (PBMCs), taken before the fourth cycle of nivolumab. These receptors were taken from a human donor with classical Hodgkin lymphoma. Each CDR3 is given without its conserved first and last residue. The size of a clone is reported for some rows only, either as once, few or many, or as a class for expanded clones.

V: TRBV7-9
size: -
CDR3: ASTTLGTAFSGANVLT

V: TRBV5-1
size: -
CDR3: ASSPQTGTNTEAF

V: TRBV2
size: -
CDR3: ASSVEGGVTQY

V: TRBV5-4
size: -
CDR3: ASSLAEQGYYEQY

V: TRBV11-1
size: -
CDR3: ASSLKGNRDRSSYEQY

V: TRBV6-5
size: -
CDR3: ASSDPYPEY

V: TRBV29-1
size: -
CDR3: SVFGPGNTIY

V: TRBV7-9
size: -
CDR3: ASRLPQNTGELF

V: TRBV19
size: -
CDR3: ERGRGAPLNQPQH

V: TRBV11-3
size: -
CDR3: ASSLVAGGPSEQF

V: TRBV15
size: -
CDR3: ATSRDRDGNTIY

V: TRBV5-1
size: -
CDR3: ASSETGHNEKLF

V: TRBV14
size: -
CDR3: ASSQEFSRPNEQF

V: TRBV18
size: few
CDR3: ASSPRTGPNTEAF

V: TRBV6-6
size: -
CDR3: ASSYARGSGEQY

V: TRBV6-5
size: -
CDR3: ASSYSTGGQETQY

V: TRBV14
size: -
CDR3: ASSHTATGSTEAF

V: TRBV28
size: -
CDR3: ASRGNYGYT

V: TRBV15
size: -
CDR3: ATSRDILTQY

V: TRBV25-1
size: -
CDR3: ASSAGLGTEAF

V: TRBV21-1
size: -
CDR3: ASSKGREVHSPLH

V: TRBV2
size: -
CDR3: ASSEGRVL

V: TRBV7-9
size: -
CDR3: ASSPSTVLAYGYT

V: TRBV19
size: -
CDR3: ASSEGGAWEQY

V: TRBV5-1
size: -
CDR3: ASRDGGEQY